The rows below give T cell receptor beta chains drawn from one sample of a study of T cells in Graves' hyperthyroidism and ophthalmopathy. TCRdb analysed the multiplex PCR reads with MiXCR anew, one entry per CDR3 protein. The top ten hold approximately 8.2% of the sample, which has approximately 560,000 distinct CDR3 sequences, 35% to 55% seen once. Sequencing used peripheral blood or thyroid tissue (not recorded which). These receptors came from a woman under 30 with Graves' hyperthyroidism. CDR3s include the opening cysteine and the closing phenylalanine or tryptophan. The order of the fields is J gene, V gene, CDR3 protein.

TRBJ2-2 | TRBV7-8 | CASSFPQGEVGELFF
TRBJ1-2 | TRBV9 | CASSGRTVYGYTF
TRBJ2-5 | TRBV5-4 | CASSLVQAGEETQYF
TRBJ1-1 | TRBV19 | CASTAGNVLTFF
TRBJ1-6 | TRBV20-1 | CSASGGTGSPLHF
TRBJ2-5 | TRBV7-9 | CGSSYRQGEETQYF
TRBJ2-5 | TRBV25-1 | CASRVLEDSSYETQYF
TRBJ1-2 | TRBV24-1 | CATSDWDINYGYTF
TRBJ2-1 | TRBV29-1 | CSVTSGLGSEQFF
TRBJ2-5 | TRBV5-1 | CASSIAQALVATGSETQYF
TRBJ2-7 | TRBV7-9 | CASSLVAGLVPYEQYF
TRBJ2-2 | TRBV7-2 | CASSLDQGAMSGELFF
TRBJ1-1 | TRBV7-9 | CASSLASDTEALF
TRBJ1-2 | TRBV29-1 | CSVSMQGNYGYTF
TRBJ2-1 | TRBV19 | CASSPLWTRTMVQFF
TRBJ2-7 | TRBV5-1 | CASRSSVYEQYF
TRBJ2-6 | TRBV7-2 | CASSLASANVLTF
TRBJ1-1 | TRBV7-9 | CASSPRTGGITEAFF
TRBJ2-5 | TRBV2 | CASSGDLMRTQYF
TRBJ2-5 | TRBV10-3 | CASSYLWDSQETQYF
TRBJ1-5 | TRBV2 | CASSGGGAGQPQHF
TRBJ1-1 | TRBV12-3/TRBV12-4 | CASRAWGRNTEAFF
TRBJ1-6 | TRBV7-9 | CASSSGTGVNSPLHF